The clone carrying this TCR beta chain was observed a handful of times. Its antigen is not identified. The data belong to a study of T-cell memory formation after mild COVID-19. Study-wide findings and caveats: CD4+ contracting clones were mainly CM and EM; CD8+ ones, EMRA. Detection of some responders pre-infection suggested pre-existing cross-reactive memory T cells participated.

The CDR3 covers 15 residues. J lost 3 bases, V lost 3 bases, and 2 bases had no gene match. Germline V gives CDR1 SGDLS, CDR2 YYNGEE. TCRdb reanalysed the 5' RACE reads using MiXCR and keeps one entry per CDR3 protein. This sample has hundreds of thousands of distinct CDR3 sequences; about a fifth occur once, and the top ten carry approximately 8%. Material: PBMCs or a T cell subset sorted from them (not recorded which). This receptor was identified in an adult woman who had mild COVID-19 (a few samples of this study predate the infection). Cell type and time point are not known. J is TRBJ2-2 and V is TRBV9, with 10 bases identical to TRBD2. The CDR3 region has the DNA TGTGCCAGCAGCGCCGGACTAGCGGACACCGGGGAGCTGTTTTTT. Amino acids: CASSAGLADTGELFF.